A single sample is the source of the 9 T cell receptor beta chains below, sequenced in a study of TIL therapy for anti-PD-1-resistant metastatic lung cancer. This was the immunoSEQ v3 assay. Some clones are missing from TCRdb's copy, which holds only in-frame ones; the method was immunoSEQ multiplex PCR. The repertoire holds approximately 45,000 clones, with 70% to 85% as singletons. Stated time point: pre-treatment sample, taken before nivolumab and TIL therapy. The sample in question was blood, obtained at baseline. Source of these receptors: a man between 65 and 79 years old with non-small cell lung cancer.

The gene calls are TRBV5-1 and TRBJ2-2; D is unclear. This CDR3 contains 15 residues. V shed 2 bases and J shed 2 bases, with 10 bases lying between them. CDR1 and CDR2 (germline): SGHRS, YFSETQ. This CDR3 reads CASSFIATNTGELFF. The CDR3 coding sequence is TGCGCCAGCAGCTTTATAGCAACCAACACCGGGGAGCTGTTTTTT.

This chain joins TRBV5-8 and TRBJ2-1, with 15 bases lining up with TRBD2. The CDR3 is 15 residues long. Germline assignment: CDR1 SGHTS and CDR2 YDEGEE. The junction had 0 bases not matched to a gene; V was cut back by 4 bases and J by 4 bases. The CDR3 sequence is CASSGLAGGYNEQFF. The CDR3 bases are TGTGCCAGCAGCGGACTAGCGGGAGGGTACAATGAGCAGTTCTTC.

This sequence joins TRBV6-4 and TRBJ2-3; D perhaps matches TRBD1 (5 bases). The CDR3 sequence is 13 residues long. Trimming cost V 8 bases and J 0 bases, with 9 bases left between them. Germline loops: CDR1 MRHNA, CDR2 SNTAGT. This CDR3 reads CASGATSTDTQYF. The CDR3 nucleotides are TGTGCCAGCGGGGCCACTAGCACAGATACGCAGTATTTT.

The chain combines TRBV28 with TRBJ2-3, with D perhaps matching TRBD1 (6 bases). This CDR3 is 15 amino acids long. V lost 6 bases, J lost 1 base, and 14 bases lay in between. Germline loops: CDR1 MDHEN, CDR2 SYDVKM. The DNA of the CDR3 is TGTGCCAGCAGGGTTGGGACACCCGGCACAGATACGCAGTATTTT. Protein sequence: CASRVGTPGTDTQYF. The full variable domain, with the rest looked up from reference TRBV28 and TRBJ2-3, is DVKVTQSSRYLVKRTGEKVFLECVQDMDHENMFWYRQDPGLGLRLIYFSYDVKMKEKGDIPEGYSVSREKKERFSLILESASTNQTSMYLCASRVGTPGTDTQYFGPGTRLTVL.

This chain uses TRBV19 with TRBJ2-2; TRBD2 might be the D (6 bases). Trimming cost V 8 bases and J 5 bases, with 21 bases left between them. This CDR3 is built from 16 residues. Germline CDR1 is LNHDA and CDR2 is SQIVND (reference sequence). The CDR3 sequence is CASLRTGTQKTGELFF. The CDR3 bases are TGTGCCAGTCTTCGAACCGGGACTCAGAAGACCGGGGAGCTGTTTTTT.

V is TRBV2 and J is TRBJ2-2; weak D call: TRBD2 (5 bases). Deletions cut 2 bases from V and 6 bases from J, with 10 bases between. CDR3 size: 14 residues. In germline, CDR1 is SNHLY, CDR2 FYNNEI. The CDR3 loop reads CASSESGIAGELFF. The CDR3 DNA reads TGTGCCAGCAGTGAATCCGGGATTGCCGGGGAGCTGTTTTTT.

The chain links TRBV9 to TRBJ2-5; 7 bases align to TRBD2. This CDR3 spans 15 amino acids. V shed 0 bases, J shed 1 base, and the junction held 3 bases outside the gene matches. Germline CDR1 and CDR2: SGDLS and YYNGEE. In DNA form, the CDR3 reads TGTGCCAGCAGCGTAGTTGGGGAGGGCCAAGAGACCCAGTACTTC. Translation: CASSVVGEGQETQYF.

The rearrangement links TRBV14 to TRBJ1-4, with D hard to call. V lost 3 bases and J 1 base, leaving 6 bases between the germline ends. CDR3 length equals 14 residues. The germline CDR1 and CDR2 sequences are SGHDN and FVKESK. The chain's CDR3 is CASSQAGTNEKLFF. CDR3 DNA sequence: TGTGCCAGCAGCCAGGCTGGAACTAATGAAAAACTGTTTTTT.

The V and J genes are TRBV9 and TRBJ1-2; 8 bases are shared with TRBD1. This CDR3 has 18 residues. V dropped 0 bases and J dropped 4; count of bases not matched to a gene: 14. Germline CDR1 and CDR2: SGDLS and YYNGEE. CDR3 nucleotides: TGTGCCAGCAGCGTAGGATTGGAACAGGGGGGACTGGGCTATGGCTACACCTTC. It codes for CASSVGLEQGGLGYGYTF.